The clone carrying this TCR beta chain was counted only a few times. This sample was included in a study of blood T cell repertoires in COVID-19. Overall study context: The United States, Italy and Spain were the sources of the acute and convalescent COVID-19 samples. T cells, B-cell-depleted T cells, or PBMCs provided the cDNA or gDNA that served as material.

The CDR3 consists of 17 residues. Looked up from germline, CDR1 is LGHNA and CDR2 is YSLEER. The V and J ends lost 1 base and 2 bases, in that order; junction bases with no gene match: 8. As processed by the authors: The authors estimated nucleated cell counts from reference gene primer amplification. Repertoires were generated with immunoSEQ multiplex PCR, while TCRdb's copy carries only in-frame clones and drops some. For V, J and clone size, that table is used; D and trimming come from the DNA. The sample contains 200,000 to 250,000 clones, approximately 81% of which appear only once. The receptor's source is a woman of 80 years or more with acute or convalescent COVID-19. Input material: peripheral blood. The chain recombines TRBV4-3 with TRBJ1-2; 9 bases line up with TRBD1. Here the CDR3 DNA reads TGCGCCAGCAGCCAAGGGTGGGGACAGGGAACAAACTATGGCTACACCTTC. Encoded protein: CASSQGWGQGTNYGYTF.